The 24 T cell receptor beta chains listed next were all sequenced from one sample in a study of technical replicates of blood from a few donors. Using immunoSEQ multiplex PCR, the repertoire was profiled, and TCRdb retains in-frame clones only, with some absent. The table lists about 83,000 clones, 92% of them singletons, with roughly 0.27% in the top ten. The sequenced sample was T cells isolated from PBMCs. These receptors were collected from a human donor in good health.

This clone was recorded a few times. This chain uses TRBV4-2 with TRBJ1-5; the D gene is possibly TRBD1 (5 bases). The CDR3 covers 14 residues. V dropped 0 bases and J dropped 4 bases, with 7 bases sitting between them. Germline assignment: CDR1 LGHNA and CDR2 YNFKEQ. The chain's CDR3 is CASSQEAGNQPQHF. The DNA of the CDR3 is TGTGCCAGCAGCCAAGAGGCAGGGAATCAGCCCCAGCATTTT.

V is TRBV25-1 and J is TRBJ1-4; 8 nucleotides align to TRBD1. The CDR3 has 16 residues. After removal of 3 bases from V and 1 base from J, the junction contained 4 bases not matched to a gene. Germline assignment: CDR1 MGHDK and CDR2 SYGVNS. The CDR3 DNA follows: TGTGCCAGCAGTGAGCTACAGGGGGTAACTAATGAAAAACTGTTTTTT. It encodes CASSELQGVTNEKLFF.

The rearrangement joins TRBV7-9 to TRBJ2-7, with 7 bases lining up with TRBD2. The ends lost 6 bases at V and 7 bases at J; junction bases unmatched: 3. From germline, CDR1 is SEHNR and CDR2 FQNEAQ (reference sequence). There are 11 residues in the CDR3. CDR3: CASSGLGEQYF. CDR3 nucleotide sequence: TGTGCCAGCAGTGGACTAGGTGAGCAGTACTTC.

The CDR3 sequence: CASSLGAGGLHGELFF. CDR3 DNA: TGTGCCAGCAGCTTAGGTGCGGGGGGGCTCCACGGGGAGCTGTTTTTT. V gene TRBV7-2 combines with J gene TRBJ2-2; 9 bases fit TRBD2. In germline, CDR1 is SGHTA, CDR2 FQGNSA. The CDR3 has 16 residues. Germline trimming cut 1 base from V and 7 bases from J; bases unmatched to any gene: 7.

The rearrangement links TRBV11-2 to TRBJ2-1; 11 bases are a match to TRBD2. V was clipped by 0 bases and J by 9 bases; unmatched bases: 7. CDR3 length equals 16 residues. Per germline, CDR1 SGHAT and CDR2 FQNNGV. The CDR3 region is CASSLDRTGLAGEQFF. The CDR3, as DNA: TGTGCCAGCAGCTTAGATCGAACAGGACTAGCGGGTGAGCAGTTCTTC.

The gene calls are TRBV28 and TRBJ2-7, with D possibly TRBD2 on 6 matching bases. Germline loops: CDR1 MDHEN, CDR2 SYDVKM. V was pared by 10 bases and J by 3 bases, with 25 bases between. The CDR3 length is 16 residues. CDR3 sequence reads: CATQFRGLQASYEQYF. The CDR3 DNA reads TGTGCCACCCAGTTTCGGGGACTCCAGGCTAGCTACGAGCAGTACTTC.

The chain links TRBV11-3 to TRBJ2-3; 8 nucleotides match TRBD2. Germline trimming cut 5 bases from V and 5 bases from J; bases unmatched to any gene: 9. Germline V CDR1 and CDR2: SGHNT, YENEEA. The CDR3 sequence is 15 residues long. CDR3 amino acids: CASSKAGEPLDTQYF. The CDR3 DNA sequence: TGTGCCAGCAGCAAAGCGGGAGAGCCGTTAGATACGCAGTATTTT.

The chain joins TRBV7-9 to TRBJ2-7; tentative D call: TRBD2 (6 bases). The CDR3 is made up of 14 amino acids. CDR1 and CDR2 (germline): SEHNR, FQNEAQ (reference sequence). V was cut by 5 bases and J by 4 bases, with 15 bases left in between. This chain's CDR3 is CASSQGTFTYEQYF. The CDR3 region has the DNA TGTGCCAGCAGCCAAGGGACTTTTACTTACGAGCAGTACTTC.

The V call is TRBV5-1, the J call TRBJ2-3, with a tentative D call TRBD2 (6 bases). The length of the CDR3 is 15 residues. V was shortened by 5 bases and J by 0 bases, with 13 bases between the two germline ends. Germline V gene sequence: CDR1 SGHRS, CDR2 YFSETQ. The chain's CDR3 is CASSSGPESTDTQYF. The CDR3 DNA follows: TGCGCCAGCAGTAGCGGTCCTGAGAGCACAGATACGCAGTATTTT. The whole variable domain, filled in from reference TRBV5-1 and TRBJ2-3, reads KAGVTQTPRYLIKTRGQQVTLSCSPISGHRSVSWYQQTPGQGLQFLFEYFSETQRNKGNFPGRFSGRQFSNSRSEMNVSTLELGDSALYLCASSSGPESTDTQYFGPGTRLTVL.

The CDR3 region has the DNA TGTGCCAGCAGCCCCCAGACAGACCTCTACACAGATACGCAGTATTTT. This codes for CASSPQTDLYTDTQYF. The rearrangement links TRBV4-2 to TRBJ2-3, with D possibly being TRBD1 (5 bases). CDR3 length equals 16 residues. Trimming took off 4 bases at V and 2 bases at J, with 16 bases between the two ends. Germline V CDR1 and CDR2: LGHNA, YNFKEQ.

The chain employs TRBV6-5 and TRBJ2-3; 7 bases line up with TRBD2. V shed 7 bases, J shed 9 bases, and the junction held 7 bases outside the gene matches. The CDR3 has 12 residues. Looked up from germline, CDR1 is MNHEY and CDR2 is SVGAGI. CDR3 loop: CASTHGGGTQYF. Here the CDR3 DNA reads TGTGCCAGCACCCATGGGGGAGGGACGCAGTATTTT.

The CDR3, as DNA: TGTGCCAGCAGTTATAGGCGGGGGCCCACAGATACGCAGTATTTT. Translating gives CASSYRRGPTDTQYF. The genes are TRBV6-5 and TRBJ2-3; a weak D match, TRBD2 (7 bases). From germline, CDR1 is MNHEY and CDR2 SVGAGI. This CDR3 is built from 15 residues. V was shortened by 3 bases and J by 2 bases, with 12 bases between the two germline ends.

The chain joins TRBV7-2 to TRBJ1-2; a weak D match, TRBD1 (6 bases). Trimming cost V 2 bases and J 4 bases, with 20 bases left between them. This CDR3 spans 17 amino acids. The germline V gene encodes CDR1 SGHTA and CDR2 FQGNSA. Written as DNA, the CDR3 is TGTGCCAGCAGCTTAACAATTACCGAGGGGGGGGGCTATGGCTACACCTTC. It translates to CASSLTITEGGGYGYTF.

This chain links TRBV6-1 with TRBJ1-1, with 12 positions matching TRBD1. J gave up 5 bases and V 0 bases, and 4 bases lay outside the gene matches. This CDR3 comprises 16 residues. Per germline, CDR1 MNHNS and CDR2 SASEGT. The DNA for the CDR3 is TGTGCCAGCAGTGAAGCCGGGACAGGGGGCTATACTGAAGCTTTCTTT. Its translation: CASSEAGTGGYTEAFF.

The chain couples TRBV28 to TRBJ2-1; TRBD2 matches 8 bases. The germline V gene has CDR1 MDHEN and CDR2 SYDVKM. The CDR3 is 17 residues long. J was trimmed by 3 bases and V by 7 bases; bases with no gene match: 14. The CDR3 nucleotides read TGTGCCAGCACCCTATACTACACTAGCGGAGACTACAATGAGCAGTTCTTC. Translated: CASTLYYTSGDYNEQFF.

J is TRBJ2-1 and V is TRBV6-5; possibly TRBD2 for D (6 bases). The germline CDR1 and CDR2 sequences are MNHEY and SVGAGI. The CDR3 covers 14 residues. V was cut by 6 bases and J by 7 bases, with 16 bases left in between. Written as DNA, the CDR3 is TGTGCCAGCAGCTACCTGGACGGAGGGAATGAGCAGTTCTTC. Its translation is CASSYLDGGNEQFF.

V gene TRBV14 combines with J gene TRBJ2-3; TRBD1 is a possible D gene (5 bases). CDR3 size: 14 residues. CDR1 SGHDN and CDR2 FVKESK come from the germline V gene. Deletions cut 4 bases from V and 4 bases from J, with 12 bases between. CDR3 in DNA: TGTGCCAGCAGCCCGAATAGGGGATCAGATACGCAGTATTTT. This sequence encodes CASSPNRGSDTQYF.

This clone was counted once. The rearrangement joins TRBV5-5 to TRBJ2-2; a weak D match, TRBD1 (6 bases). The CDR3 has 15 residues. Germline V gene sequence: CDR1 SGHKS, CDR2 YYEKEE (reference sequence). Trimming cost V 4 bases and J 4 bases, with 14 bases left between them. The CDR3 loop reads CASSPLGGGTGELFF. DNA of the CDR3: TGTGCCAGCAGCCCGCTAGGGGGTGGCACCGGGGAGCTGTTTTTT.

This chain joins TRBV10-2 and TRBJ1-2, with a possible D match to TRBD1 (6 bases). Germline lookup yields CDR1 WSHSY and CDR2 SAAADI. The length of the CDR3 is 13 residues. V lost 4 bases to trimming and J lost 8 bases, with 14 bases between them. CDR3 sequence: CASSVTVQGGYTF. The CDR3 coding sequence is TGCGCCAGCAGTGTGACGGTACAGGGAGGCTACACCTTC.

The chain recombines TRBV19 with TRBJ2-1; 11 bases are shared with TRBD2. The CDR3 totals 14 residues. V gave up 8 bases and J gave up 2 bases; unmatched junction bases: 2. Germline V gene sequence: CDR1 LNHDA, CDR2 SQIVND (reference sequence). CDR3 in amino acids: CASGGLAAYNEQFF. The DNA of the CDR3 is TGTGCCAGTGGGGGACTAGCGGCCTACAATGAGCAGTTCTTC.

The chain combines TRBV2 with TRBJ2-5; D is unclear. V was shortened by 2 bases and J by 3 bases, with 19 bases between the two germline ends. CDR1 SNHLY and CDR2 FYNNEI come from the germline V gene. This CDR3 has 17 residues. CDR3 amino acids: CASSERGVIPSKETQYF. The DNA of the CDR3 is TGTGCCAGCAGTGAACGAGGCGTAATACCGTCTAAAGAGACCCAGTACTTC.

This clone has just one count. The J gene is TRBJ2-7, the V gene TRBV19; weak D call: TRBD2 (7 bases). The V gene's germline CDR1 is LNHDA and CDR2 SQIVND (reference sequence). The ends were cut back, 3 bases at V and 7 bases at J, with 16 bases in the middle. CDR3 size: 14 residues. The DNA for the CDR3 is TGTGCCAGTAGTATGGGTGCGGGGGCTGGGGAGCAGTACTTC. Residues: CASSMGAGAGEQYF.

This chain connects TRBV11-2 to TRBJ2-1; a possible D gene is TRBD2 (6 bases). CDR3 length: 12 residues. V lost 4 bases and J 6 bases, leaving 7 bases between the germline ends. Germline CDR1 SGHAT, CDR2 FQNNGV. In nucleotides, the CDR3 is TGTGCCAGCAGCTCGACTAGCAATGAGCAGTTCTTC. As protein: CASSSTSNEQFF.

This chain uses TRBV11-2 with TRBJ2-7; unclear D gene. Germline CDR1 and CDR2: SGHAT and FQNNGV. The CDR3 is 12 amino acids. Trimming removed 0 bases at V and 4 bases at J, with 4 bases between. The CDR3 loop is CASSLDGYEQYF. CDR3 DNA sequence: TGTGCCAGCAGCTTAGACGGGTACGAGCAGTACTTC.